This TCR beta chain was retrieved from a study of CD8 T cells in Susac syndrome. Trimming at V came to 2 bases and at J to 8 bases, leaving 8 bases not matched to a gene. The CDR3 has 15 amino acids. The germline gives CDR1 MNHEY, CDR2 SMNVEV (reference sequence). RNA totalling roughly 0.5 to 1 ug underwent reverse transcription with random hexamers. The authors amplified TCR beta CDR3 across 54 Vbeta and 13 Jbeta using immunoSEQ multiplex PCR. TCRdb re-called the immunoSEQ multiplex PCR reads with MiXCR, one entry per CDR3 protein. The table has roughly 190,000 distinct CDR3 sequences, 85% to 95% seen once.

Sequencing input: CD8+ T cells from PBMCs. This TCR was sampled from a human donor with Susac syndrome. The V gene is TRBV27, the J gene TRBJ2-1; 8 nucleotides match TRBD2. CDR3 loop: CASSLRAGGQDEQFF. DNA for the CDR3: TGTGCCAGCAGTTTAAGGGCGGGAGGTCAAGATGAGCAGTTCTTC.